This TCR beta chain originates from a study of T cell clonality in common variable immunodeficiency. The study, taken as a whole, reports: Reportedly, TCR beta sequences from common variable immunodeficiency showed fewer deletions and N-nucleotide insertions. Repertoire-complication correlations in CVID were limited by patient heterogeneity.

Germline CDR1 is MNHEY and CDR2 is SVGEGT. Trimming took off 6 bases at V and 7 bases at J, with 22 bases between the two ends. The CDR3 consists of 16 residues. Profiling relied on immunoSEQ multiplex PCR, and the TCRdb table lists in-frame clones only, not all of them. The sample was found to contain about 33,000 clones, and every one recurs. This clone has a handful of counts. Its antigen is as yet unknown. The CDR3 goes on 3 residues after the read ends, and that part is filled in from the germline J gene. Patients and controls were mostly of Caucasian heritage. What was sequenced was peripheral blood mononuclear cells. The TCR originated in a human donor with common variable immunodeficiency. V usage is TRBV6-2 or TRBV6-3 and J usage is TRBJ2-1; tentative D call: TRBD2 (6 bases). CDR3 bases read: TGTGCCAGCAGCAACTCGCGGGGATCTACGAGAAATGAG. This gives the protein CASSNSRGSTRNE. The entire CDR3 is CASSNSRGSTRNEQFF.